This passage covers 25 T cell receptor beta chains from one sample sequenced in a study of blood T cell repertoires in COVID-19. The method was immunoSEQ multiplex PCR; TCRdb's version includes in-frame clones alone and lacks a portion of them. The table includes 250,000 to 300,000 clones, about nine tenths detected once. The specimen sequenced was peripheral blood. Every receptor here comes from a middle-aged man with acute or convalescent COVID-19.

The rearrangement links TRBV5-5 to TRBJ1-5; D unresolved. This CDR3 has 16 residues. V gave up 0 bases and J gave up 6 bases, with 16 bases separating them. The V gene's germline CDR1 is SGHKS and CDR2 YYEKEE (reference sequence). CDR3 sequence: CASSLAPGSEGQPQHF. The CDR3, as DNA: TGTGCCAGCAGCTTGGCCCCAGGCAGTGAAGGTCAGCCCCAGCATTTT.

V gene TRBV3-1 (or the pseudogene TRBV3-2) combines with J gene TRBJ1-2, with a weak D call TRBD1 (5 bases). The CDR3 runs 17 residues. Trimming left V 0 bases short and J 2 bases short, with 16 bases between. Germline CDR1 LGHDT, CDR2 YNNKEL (reference sequence). CDR3 sequence (DNA): TGTGCCAGCAGCCAAGATGGTGGGGGAGGAACGAACTATGGCTACACCTTC. Translating it yields CASSQDGGGGTNYGYTF.

The chain has TRBV10-3 and TRBJ1-4; D is unresolved. The CDR3 runs to 12 residues. The germline gives CDR1 ENHRY, CDR2 SYGVKD. V lost 2 bases and J 12 bases, leaving 10 bases between the germline ends. This chain's CDR3 is CAISETKSQLFF. CDR3 nucleotide sequence: TGTGCCATCAGTGAGACGAAGAGCCAACTGTTTTTT.

The gene calls are TRBV11-2 and TRBJ2-2, with 8 bases fitting TRBD1. Germline CDR1 is SGHAT and CDR2 is FQNNGV. The CDR3 is made up of 17 amino acids. After removal of 3 bases from V and 3 bases from J, the junction contained 9 bases not matched to a gene. The CDR3 reads CASSFPETGAYTGELFF. In nucleotides, the CDR3 is TGTGCCAGCAGCTTCCCCGAGACAGGGGCGTACACCGGGGAGCTGTTTTTT.

The J gene is TRBJ2-3, the V gene TRBV6-2 or TRBV6-3; the match to TRBD2 covers 8 bases. The CDR3 totals 15 residues. Per germline, CDR1 MNHEY and CDR2 SVGEGT. Unmatched junction bases numbered 4, after V lost 0 bases and J lost 5 bases. The CDR3 loop reads CASSYSSGGLDTQYF. In nucleotides, the CDR3 is TGTGCCAGCAGTTACTCCTCGGGGGGGCTAGATACGCAGTATTTT.

The chain links TRBV7-3 to TRBJ1-1; no reliable D call. This CDR3 is built from 12 residues. CDR1 is SGHTA, CDR2 FQGTGA, per germline. Between the trimmed V and J ends, which lost 5 bases and 2 bases, there was a span of 6 bases. DNA of the CDR3: TGTGCCAGCAGCGCGAGTAACACTGAAGCTTTCTTT. It specifies CASSASNTEAFF.

J is TRBJ2-4 and V is TRBV6-5; D is possibly TRBD2 (7 bases). Trimming took off 11 bases at V and 8 bases at J, with 22 bases between the two ends. CDR1 MNHEY and CDR2 SVGAGI come from the germline V gene. The CDR3 runs 14 residues. The CDR3 DNA reads TGTGCCCTGGGGGGGGGCCCGGGTTTGGACATTCAGTACTTC. Translated: CALGGGPGLDIQYF.

This clone was found once. The V and J genes are TRBV2 and TRBJ1-5; D ambiguous. This CDR3 is built from 15 residues. Germline-derived CDR1 and CDR2 are SNHLY and FYNNEI. The V end lost 2 bases, the J end lost 1 base, and 9 bases lay between the germline ends. CDR3 in DNA: TGTGCCAGCAGTGAATCCGGCGGGAGCAATCAGCCCCAGCATTTT. Amino acid sequence: CASSESGGSNQPQHF.

The gene calls are TRBV25-1 and TRBJ1-1; a weak D match, TRBD1 (5 bases). The CDR3 has 11 residues. V shed 8 bases and J shed 11 bases, with 15 bases lying between them. Per the germline V gene, CDR1 is MGHDK and CDR2 is SYGVNS. CDR3 nucleotide sequence: TGTGCCAGCCAGGTAGCCGGGGGGGCTTTCTTT. The encoded protein is CASQVAGGAFF.

The chain employs TRBV5-4 and TRBJ2-7, with TRBD1 matching 11 bases. Per germline, CDR1 SGHNT and CDR2 YYREEE (reference sequence). Trimming removed 0 bases from V and 3 bases from J; junction bases left unmatched: 2. The CDR3 length is 15 residues. The DNA of the CDR3 is TGTGCCAGCAGCTTGGCCGGGACAGGGGGCTACGAGCAGTACTTC. It codes for CASSLAGTGGYEQYF.

The V and J genes are TRBV10-3 and TRBJ1-2; perhaps TRBD1 as D (6 bases). From germline, CDR1 is ENHRY and CDR2 SYGVKD. V shed 3 bases and J shed 4 bases, with 15 bases lying between them. The CDR3 runs to 15 residues. The CDR3 loop is CAISEGEGDPYGYTF. The CDR3 bases are TGTGCCATCAGTGAAGGGGAGGGGGATCCCTATGGCTACACCTTC.

The chain is built from TRBV5-4 and TRBJ1-1; D gene ambiguous. V lost 5 bases and J 3 bases, leaving 17 bases between the germline ends. The germline CDR1 and CDR2 sequences are SGHNT and YYREEE (reference sequence). CDR3 length: 15 amino acids. For the CDR3, the DNA is TGTGCCAGCAGACCGCGAGGGTTTACGGACACTGAAGCTTTCTTT. This encodes CASRPRGFTDTEAFF.

The V and J genes are TRBV7-3 and TRBJ2-5; weak D call: TRBD1 (6 bases). V lost 1 base, J lost 5 bases, and 14 bases lay in between. The CDR3 runs to 15 residues. The V gene's germline CDR1 is SGHTA and CDR2 FQGTGA. Here the CDR3 reads CASSLMWGPEETQYF. The CDR3, as DNA: TGTGCCAGCAGCTTAATGTGGGGGCCCGAGGAGACCCAGTACTTC. The full variable domain, its missing parts supplied by reference TRBV7-3 and TRBJ2-5, is GAGVSQTPSNKVTEKGKYVELRCDPISGHTALYWYRQSLGQGPEFLIYFQGTGAADDSGLPNDRFFAVRPEGSVSTLKIQRTERGDSAVYLCASSLMWGPEETQYFGPGTRLLVL.

The chain couples TRBV3-1 (or the pseudogene TRBV3-2) to TRBJ2-7; D not resolved. The CDR3 is 13 residues long. The V gene lost 0 bases and the J gene lost 7 bases, with 10 bases spanning the gap. Germline V gene sequence: CDR1 LGHDT, CDR2 YNNKEL (reference sequence). CDR3 in DNA: TGTGCCAGCAGCCAAGATGGCCCCGGGGAGCAGTACTTC. This gives the protein CASSQDGPGEQYF.

This clone was seen a few times. The J gene is TRBJ2-1, the V gene TRBV2; a weak D match, TRBD2 (7 bases). The CDR3 contains 15 residues. The germline V gene has CDR1 SNHLY and CDR2 FYNNEI. Trimming cost V 8 bases and J 5 bases, with 19 bases left between them. The CDR3 here is CASPAGAQDHNEQFF. As DNA, the CDR3 is TGTGCCAGCCCGGCGGGGGCCCAAGACCACAATGAGCAGTTCTTC.

DNA of the CDR3: TGTGCCAGCAGCTCCGACGGGAACTATGGCTACACCTTC. Translation gives CASSSDGNYGYTF. This chain connects TRBV5-4 to TRBJ1-2; the D is unclear. CDR3 length: 13 residues. Trimming cost V 3 bases and J 2 bases, with 8 bases left between them. Germline loops: CDR1 SGHNT, CDR2 YYREEE (reference sequence).

The CDR3 is CASSQAGIRYGYTF. The CDR3 nucleotides read TGTGCCAGCAGCCAAGCAGGAATCAGGTATGGCTACACCTTC. The V call is TRBV3-1 (or the pseudogene TRBV3-2), the J call TRBJ1-2; D is uncertain. CDR1 LGHDT and CDR2 YNNKEL come from the germline V gene (reference sequence). The length of the CDR3 is 14 residues. V shed 1 base and J shed 5 bases, with 11 bases lying between them.

This clone was observed once. The chain is built from TRBV19 and TRBJ2-7, with D possibly being TRBD2 (5 bases). Trimming removed 4 bases from V and 1 base from J, with 11 bases in between. The CDR3 consists of 14 residues. Germline V gene data show CDR1 as LNHDA and CDR2 as SQIVND (reference sequence). The CDR3 DNA sequence: TGTGCCAGTAGTAGCGGACGGGGATCCTACGAGCAGTACTTC. Translated: CASSSGRGSYEQYF.

V usage is TRBV10-1 and J usage is TRBJ1-5, with D perhaps matching TRBD1 (6 bases). CDR1 WNHNN and CDR2 SYGVQD come from the germline V gene (reference sequence). V shed 8 bases and J shed 4 bases, with 12 bases lying between them. The CDR3 is 13 residues long. The DNA of the CDR3 is TGCGCCAGCTCAGGGGATTCTAATCAGCCCCAGCATTTT. This encodes CASSGDSNQPQHF.

The gene calls are TRBV18 and TRBJ1-1; possibly TRBD1 for D (5 bases). Germline V CDR1 and CDR2: KGHSH, LQKENI. Between the trimmed V and J ends, which lost 0 bases and 5 bases, there was a span of 7 bases. CDR3 length: 13 residues. The CDR3 DNA reads TGTGCCAGCTCACCACCCGGGGGGACTGAAGCTTTCTTT. As protein: CASSPPGGTEAFF.

The chain carries TRBV7-3 and TRBJ2-2, with 7 bases identical to TRBD2. After removal of 4 bases from V and 3 bases from J, the junction contained 8 bases not matched to a gene. Germline V CDR1 and CDR2: SGHTA, FQGTGA. The CDR3 loop spans 16 amino acids. CDR3 in DNA: TGTGCCAGCAGCTCCTTAGCGGGCCTGGACACCGGGGAGCTGTTTTTT. Its translation: CASSSLAGLDTGELFF.

The chain uses TRBV25-1 and TRBJ2-3, with 11 bases identical to TRBD2. The CDR3 extends over 15 amino acids. The trim removed 6 bases at V and 6 bases at J, leaving 8 bases unmatched. Germline CDR1 MGHDK, CDR2 SYGVNS. Here the CDR3 DNA reads TGTGCCAGCAGGGATAGCGGGGGGGCGTGGGATACGCAGTATTTT. It specifies CASRDSGGAWDTQYF.

The V gene is TRBV20-1, the J gene TRBJ2-7; no clear D gene. V was pared by 2 bases and J by 6 bases, with 8 bases between. The V gene's germline CDR1 is DFQATT and CDR2 SNEGSKA (reference sequence). CDR3 length: 11 residues. CDR3: CSARMAREQYF. Here the CDR3 DNA reads TGCAGTGCTAGAATGGCCCGCGAGCAGTACTTC.

The gene calls are TRBV11-2 and TRBJ1-2; 10 bases map to TRBD1. V gave up 4 bases and J gave up 10 bases; unmatched junction bases: 3. CDR3 length: 12 amino acids. Germline CDR1 SGHAT, CDR2 FQNNGV. CDR3 sequence reads: CASSSGTGDYTF. CDR3 nucleotides: TGTGCCAGCAGCTCCGGGACAGGGGACTACACCTTC.

The chain has TRBV3-1 (or the pseudogene TRBV3-2) and TRBJ1-2, with D unclear. The germline gives CDR1 LGHDT, CDR2 YNNKEL (reference sequence). The CDR3 is made up of 15 amino acids. V was shortened by 1 base and J by 2 bases, with 11 bases between the two germline ends. For the CDR3, the DNA is TGTGCCAGCAGCCAAGTTCATCGAGGGAACTATGGCTACACCTTC. As protein: CASSQVHRGNYGYTF.